Listed here are 21 T cell receptor beta chains from one sample, sequenced in a study of blood T cell repertoires in COVID-19 (dated by TCRdb to between 2020 and 2021). Receptor libraries were prepared by the immunoSEQ multiplex PCR assay. The source is immuneACCESS, and TCRdb retained only in-frame sequences with V and J called. Part of the clones is not carried over; for the studies checked, unresolved V genes explain less than half of this, and the remainder is unexplained. The table for this sample lists approximately 210,000 clones; approximately 90% of them were counted only once. The ten largest make up 2.2% of the sample. What was sequenced was peripheral blood. These receptors all stem from a man aged 25 to 40 who had recovered from COVID-19.

The V and J genes are TRBV10-1 and TRBJ1-1; TRBD1 matches at 8 bases. CDR1 is WNHNN and CDR2 is SYGVQD in the germline V gene (reference sequence). V lost 4 bases, J lost 11 bases, and 9 bases stayed unmatched. There are 13 residues in the CDR3. The CDR3 nucleotides are TGCGCCAGCAGTGCTTTCGGACAGGGCCTGGCTTTCTTT. Translated, it gives CASSAFGQGLAFF.

The chain employs TRBV7-9 and TRBJ2-7; possible D gene TRBD2, 6 bases. There are 11 residues in the CDR3. V dropped 5 bases and J dropped 7 bases, with 9 bases sitting between them. Germline values: CDR1 SEHNR, CDR2 FQNEAQ (reference sequence). Here the CDR3 DNA reads TGTGCCAGCAGCCGGGGGTCAGAGCAGTACTTC. Its protein is CASSRGSEQYF.

The chain joins TRBV12-3 or TRBV12-4 to TRBJ2-5; 7 nucleotides align to TRBD2. The CDR3 contains 13 residues. Trimming cost V 7 bases and J 2 bases; bases outside gene matches: 4. The CDR3 region is CASTTGGQETQYF. For the CDR3, the DNA is TGTGCCAGCACCACCGGGGGGCAAGAGACCCAGTACTTC.

This rearrangement joins TRBV6-6 to TRBJ2-7; 10 bases line up with TRBD2. CDR1 and CDR2 (germline): MNHNY, SVGAGI (reference sequence). The CDR3 totals 15 residues. The V gene end was trimmed by 0 bases and the J gene end by 6 bases; junction bases not matched to a gene: 5. The CDR3 sequence: CASSYSGASGSEQYF. The DNA of the CDR3 is TGTGCCAGCAGTTACTCTGGGGCTAGCGGGAGCGAGCAGTACTTC.

The chain recombines TRBV24-1 with TRBJ2-5; D perhaps matches TRBD2 (6 bases). Germline CDR1 is KGHDR and CDR2 is SFDVKD. The CDR3 sequence is 13 residues long. V shed 5 bases and J shed 5 bases, with 11 bases lying between them. The CDR3 DNA follows: TGTGCCACCAGTGGAGGAGGGCGGGAGACCCAGTACTTC. As protein: CATSGGGRETQYF.

In its sample, this clone was seen a few times. The rearrangement uses TRBV9 and TRBJ1-6, with D maybe TRBD1 (6 bases). Per germline, CDR1 SGDLS and CDR2 YYNGEE. Trimming left V 2 bases short and J 10 bases short, with 16 bases between. CDR3 length: 15 residues. This chain's CDR3 is CASSVETGFGSPLHF. The CDR3 DNA follows: TGTGCCAGCAGCGTGGAGACAGGTTTTGGATCACCCCTCCACTTT.

V gene TRBV14 combines with J gene TRBJ2-3; tentative D call: TRBD2 (5 bases). V was cut by 1 base and J by 2 bases, with 16 bases left in between. The CDR3 spans 17 residues. Germline loops: CDR1 SGHDN, CDR2 FVKESK. This chain's CDR3 is CASSQVEDWSITDTQYF. Here the CDR3 DNA reads TGTGCCAGCAGCCAAGTAGAGGACTGGAGCATCACAGATACGCAGTATTTT.

The chain combines TRBV14 with TRBJ1-1; 7 bases are shared with TRBD1. This CDR3 has 13 residues. Trimming removed 5 bases from V and 5 bases from J; junction bases left unmatched: 5. Looked up from germline, CDR1 is SGHDN and CDR2 is FVKESK. CDR3 amino acids: CASSKRDSTEAFF. The CDR3 nucleotides are TGTGCCAGCAGCAAACGGGACAGTACTGAAGCTTTCTTT.

The sample holds one count of this clone. The chain combines TRBV24-1 with TRBJ2-7; 12 bases match TRBD1. Germline V gene lookup returns CDR1 KGHDR and CDR2 SFDVKD. The CDR3 is 17 amino acids. V lost 4 bases and J lost 3; bases outside the gene matches: 9. In DNA form, the CDR3 reads TGTGCCACCAGTGACTCGGTCGGGACAGGGGGCTTCTACGAGCAGTACTTC. Protein product: CATSDSVGTGGFYEQYF.

The chain uses TRBV2 and TRBJ2-7; 8 bases are shared with TRBD1. The V gene's germline CDR1 is SNHLY and CDR2 FYNNEI. V shed 6 bases and J 9 bases; nucleotides not matched to a gene: 4. CDR3 length equals 11 residues. CDR3 residues: CASRTTGVQYF. CDR3 in DNA: TGTGCCAGCAGAACGACAGGGGTGCAGTACTTC. Based on the CDR3 plus reference TRBV2 and TRBJ2-7, the full variable domain is EPEVTQTPSHQVTQMGQEVILRCVPISNHLYFYWYRQILGQKVEFLVSFYNNEISEKSEIFDDQFSVERPDGSNFTLKIRSTKLEDSAMYFCASRTTGVQYFGPGTRLTVT.

This chain connects TRBV7-2 to TRBJ2-5, with D possibly matching TRBD2 (6 bases). The CDR3 runs 14 residues. V lost 1 base and J 0 bases, leaving 6 bases between the germline ends. Germline values: CDR1 SGHTA, CDR2 FQGNSA. CDR3 bases: TGTGCCAGCAGCTTAGGGGGGGACCAAGAGACCCAGTACTTC. Its protein product is CASSLGGDQETQYF.

This clone showed up just once. The chain recombines TRBV27 with TRBJ1-2; 9 bases line up with TRBD1. This CDR3 has 18 residues. Trimming took 3 bases from V and 5 from J; bases not matched to a gene: 16. Germline V gene data show CDR1 as MNHEY and CDR2 as SMNVEV (reference sequence). Here the CDR3 DNA reads TGTGCCAGCAGTTTTTCCAATATTCCGGGACAGGGAGAATATGGCTACACCTTC. Amino acids: CASSFSNIPGQGEYGYTF.

The gene calls are TRBV7-8 and TRBJ2-1; TRBD2 matches at 10 bases. V lost 4 bases to trimming and J lost 4 bases; unmatched junction nucleotides: 4. Germline V CDR1 and CDR2: SGHVS, FQNEAQ. The CDR3 has 15 amino acids. CDR3 DNA: TGTGCCAGCAGCTACAGCGGGGGGGGATACAATGAGCAGTTCTTC. Protein product: CASSYSGGGYNEQFF. The full variable domain, with the rest looked up from reference TRBV7-8 and TRBJ2-1, is GAGVSQSPRYKVAKRGQDVALRCDPISGHVSLFWYQQALGQGPEFLTYFQNEAQLDKSGLPSDRFFAERPEGSVSTLKIQRTQQEDSAVYLCASSYSGGGYNEQFFGPGTRLTVL.

This chain links TRBV12-3 or TRBV12-4 with TRBJ2-7; D is unclear. The CDR3 has 13 amino acids. Between the trimmed V and J ends, which lost 4 bases and 3 bases, there was a span of 10 bases. In DNA form, the CDR3 reads TGTGCCAGCAGTTCCCTAGTGAACTACGAGCAGTACTTC. This gives the protein CASSSLVNYEQYF.

The rearrangement uses TRBV19 and TRBJ2-3, with D possibly TRBD2 on 6 matching bases. Germline-derived CDR1 and CDR2 are LNHDA and SQIVND (reference sequence). V gave up 7 bases and J gave up 3 bases, with 11 bases separating them. The CDR3 runs 13 residues. Here the CDR3 reads CASIKEGTDTQYF. CDR3 coding DNA: TGTGCCAGTATCAAGGAGGGAACAGATACGCAGTATTTT.

The gene calls are TRBV3-1 (or the pseudogene TRBV3-2) and TRBJ2-7, with D possibly being TRBD2 (6 bases). The CDR3 has 15 residues. V shed 6 bases and J shed 8 bases, with 23 bases lying between them. Germline V gives CDR1 LGHDT, CDR2 YNNKEL (reference sequence). The CDR3 sequence: CASREGYGRGYKQYF. The CDR3 coding sequence is TGTGCCAGCAGGGAGGGATACGGCCGGGGATACAAGCAGTACTTC.

DNA for the CDR3: TGCAGCGTTGACGACGGCCTCGGGGGAAATTCACCCCTCCACTTT. Its protein is CSVDDGLGGNSPLHF. The chain carries TRBV29-1 and TRBJ1-6; perhaps TRBD1 as D (5 bases). The ends were cut back, 3 bases at V and 7 bases at J, with 16 bases in the middle. The CDR3 contains 15 residues. CDR1 SQVTM and CDR2 ANQGSEA come from the germline V gene.

This clone was seen just once. This chain connects TRBV27 to TRBJ2-7; weak D call: TRBD1 (6 bases). The CDR3 sequence is 13 residues long. Trimming removed 6 bases from V and 5 bases from J, with 14 bases in between. CDR1 and CDR2 from the germline V gene are MNHEY and SMNVEV (reference sequence). Written as DNA, the CDR3 is TGTGCCAGCAGAGTACAGGGTTTCGACGAGCAGTACTTC. Protein product: CASRVQGFDEQYF.

The V and J genes are TRBV2 and TRBJ2-5, with D uncertain. CDR1 is SNHLY, CDR2 FYNNEI, per germline. CDR3 length: 12 residues. The V end lost 2 bases, the J end lost 3 bases, and 4 bases lay between the germline ends. The CDR3: CASSEQEETQYF. Written as DNA, the CDR3 is TGTGCCAGCAGTGAACAGGAAGAGACCCAGTACTTC.

The chain links TRBV5-8 to TRBJ1-1, with D possibly matching TRBD1 (5 bases). The CDR3 consists of 14 residues. Germline V gene data show CDR1 as SGHTS and CDR2 as YDEGEE. The germline V and J ends were trimmed by 1 base and 2 bases, with 9 bases remaining between them. In DNA, the CDR3 is TGTGCCAGCAGCTTGATAAGGGGTAACACTGAAGCTTTCTTT. This encodes CASSLIRGNTEAFF.

The chain links TRBV19 to TRBJ1-4, with 8 bases matching TRBD1. After removal of 4 bases from V and 7 bases from J, the junction contained 2 bases not matched to a gene. The germline gives CDR1 LNHDA, CDR2 SQIVND (reference sequence). The CDR3 loop spans 13 amino acids. The DNA for the CDR3 is TGTGCCAGTAGTACCAGGGGGCTTGAAAAACTGTTTTTT. This gives the protein CASSTRGLEKLFF.